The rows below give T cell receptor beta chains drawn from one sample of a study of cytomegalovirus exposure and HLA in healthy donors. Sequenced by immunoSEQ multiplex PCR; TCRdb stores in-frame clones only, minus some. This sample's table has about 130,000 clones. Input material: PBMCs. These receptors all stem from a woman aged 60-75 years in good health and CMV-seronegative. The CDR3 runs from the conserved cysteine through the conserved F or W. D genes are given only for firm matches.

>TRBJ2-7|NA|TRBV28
TGTGCCAGCAGTTTTACTCCCAGGATTCCGACCTACGAGCAGTACTTC
CASSFTPRIPTYEQYF
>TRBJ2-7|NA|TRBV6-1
TGTGCCAGCAGTGTGTCGGGCTACGAGCAGTACTTC
CASSVSGYEQYF
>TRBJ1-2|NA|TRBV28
TGTGCCAGCAGACTCAGGGATTATGGCTACACCTTC
CASRLRDYGYTF
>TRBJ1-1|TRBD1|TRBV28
TGTGCCAGCAGTCGGACAGGGCGTTTGATCACTGAAGCTTTCTTT
CASSRTGRLITEAFF
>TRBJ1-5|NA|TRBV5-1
TGCGCCAGCCGGTCGGACACCCATAGCAATCAGCCCCAGCATTTT
CASRSDTHSNQPQHF
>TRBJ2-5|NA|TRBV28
TGTGCCAGCAGTTTTAGACTAGTAGGAGAGACCCAGTACTTC
CASSFRLVGETQYF
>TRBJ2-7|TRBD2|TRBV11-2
TGTGCCAGCAGCTTAGAGGGTAGCGGGGGCTACGAGCAGTACTTC
CASSLEGSGGYEQYF
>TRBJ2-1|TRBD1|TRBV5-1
TGCGCCAGCAGCTACAACCCGTTGACAGGGGGCAACTACAATGAGCAGTTCTTC
CASSYNPLTGGNYNEQFF
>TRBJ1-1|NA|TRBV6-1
TGTGCCAGCAGGAGATTCACTGAAGCTTTCTTT
CASRRFTEAFF
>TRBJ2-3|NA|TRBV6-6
TGTGCCAGCAGTAGCTTATCAGATACGCAGTATTTT
CASSSLSDTQYF
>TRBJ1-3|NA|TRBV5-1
TGCGCCAGCAGCCAAATGCCCAGGGACTCTGGAAACACCATATATTTT
CASSQMPRDSGNTIYF
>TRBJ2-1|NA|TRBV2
TGTGCCAGCAGTGCTCAGGGTAGGGATGAGCAGTTCTTC
CASSAQGRDEQFF
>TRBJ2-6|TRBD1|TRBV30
TGTGCCTGGGCCTTTAAGGAGGACAGGGTTGGCGCTGGGGCCAACGTCCTGACTTTC
CAWAFKEDRVGAGANVLTF
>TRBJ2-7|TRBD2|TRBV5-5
TGTGCCAGCAGCATGGGACTAGCGACTACCTACGAGCAGTACTTC
CASSMGLATTYEQYF
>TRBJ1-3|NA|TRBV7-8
TGTGCCAGCAGCGGAGGGAATTCTGGAAACACCATATATTTT
CASSGGNSGNTIYF
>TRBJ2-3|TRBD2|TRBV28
TGTGCCAGCAGCCCTAGCGGGAGAAGCACAGATACGCAGTATTTT
CASSPSGRSTDTQYF
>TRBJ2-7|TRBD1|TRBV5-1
TGCGCCAGCAGCTCCGGGACAGGGGTTGATGAGCAGTACTTC
CASSSGTGVDEQYF
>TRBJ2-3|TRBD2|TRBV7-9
TGTGCCAGCAGCTTAGGTCGTAGCGGGGGCACAGATACGCAGTATTTT
CASSLGRSGGTDTQYF
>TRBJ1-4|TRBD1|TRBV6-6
TGTGCCACCCTCGGCGGGACAGAGAATGAAAAACTGTTTTTT
CATLGGTENEKLFF
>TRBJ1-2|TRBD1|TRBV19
TGTGCCAGTAAAACGGGACAGGGACCAAACTATGGCTACACCTTC
CASKTGQGPNYGYTF
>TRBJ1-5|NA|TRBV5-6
TGTGCCAGCAGCTTGGGAGATAACAATCAGCCCCAGCATTTT
CASSLGDNNQPQHF
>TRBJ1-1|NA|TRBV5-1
TGCGCCAGCAGCTTGGATGGGGCCAACACTGAAGCTTTCTTT
CASSLDGANTEAFF
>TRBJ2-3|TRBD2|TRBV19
TGTGCCAGTAGATCCGGGACTAGCACTGATACGCAGTATTTT
CASRSGTSTDTQYF
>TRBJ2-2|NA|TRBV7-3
TGTGCCAGCAGCTTAAACCCCCTAGCGAGCACCGGGGAGCTGTTTTTT
CASSLNPLASTGELFF
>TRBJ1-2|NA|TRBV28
TGTGCCAGCAGCGACGGACACCACTATGGCTACACCTTC
CASSDGHHYGYTF
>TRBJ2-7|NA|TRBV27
TGTGCCAGCAAAACCGACACCCTCATTCCTTACGAGCAGTACTTC
CASKTDTLIPYEQYF
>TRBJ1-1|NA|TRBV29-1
TGCAGCGGGAGACGTATGAACACTGAAGCTTTCTTT
CSGRRMNTEAFF
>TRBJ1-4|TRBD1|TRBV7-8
TGTGCCAGCAGCCCAAGACAGGGGTTGGGAGAAAAACTGTTTTTT
CASSPRQGLGEKLFF
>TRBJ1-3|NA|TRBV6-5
TGTGCCAGCAGTGACGGGTTTGTTGGAAACACCATATATTTT
CASSDGFVGNTIYF
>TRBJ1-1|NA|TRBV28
TGTGCCAGCAGTTTAGTACAGCTTGAAGCTTTCTTT
CASSLVQLEAFF
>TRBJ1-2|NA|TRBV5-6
TGTGCCACGGGGCAGGGGAACTATGGCTACACCTTC
CATGQGNYGYTF
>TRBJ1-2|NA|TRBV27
TGTGCCAGCTCACAATCCGAAAGGGGTGGCTACACCTTC
CASSQSERGGYTF
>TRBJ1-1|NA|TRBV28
TGTGCCAGCAGCACCGGACAGAACACTGAAGCTTTCTTT
CASSTGQNTEAFF
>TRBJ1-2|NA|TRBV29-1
TGCAGCGTTGTCTTGGCGGGGACTAACTATGGCTACACCTTC
CSVVLAGTNYGYTF
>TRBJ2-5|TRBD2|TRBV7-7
TGTGCTAGCAGCCGACGGGGGGATACGACCCAGTACTTC
CASSRRGDTTQYF
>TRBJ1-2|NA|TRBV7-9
TGTGCCAGCAGCTTAGAAGGGAGTGGCTACACCTTC
CASSLEGSGYTF
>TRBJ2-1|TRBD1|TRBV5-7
TGTGCCAGCAGCTCGTCCAGCCCGGACAGGCGAAAGCAGTTCTTC
CASSSSSPDRRKQFF
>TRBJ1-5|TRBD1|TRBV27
TGTGCCAGCAGTTATGACAGGGGGCATCAGCCCCAGCATTTT
CASSYDRGHQPQHF
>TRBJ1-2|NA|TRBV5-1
TGCGCCAGCAGCTTGTGGGGGGGCGGATATGGCTACACCTTC
CASSLWGGGYGYTF
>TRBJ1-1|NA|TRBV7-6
TGTGCCAGCAGCATAAGGGGGTCCAACACTGAAGCTTTCTTT
CASSIRGSNTEAFF
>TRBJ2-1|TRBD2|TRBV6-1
TGTGCCAGCAGTGAGACCGGGACTACGCAGTTCTTC
CASSETGTTQFF
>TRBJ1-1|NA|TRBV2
TGTGCCAGCAGTGAAGGACAGATTAACACTGAAGCTTTCTTT
CASSEGQINTEAFF
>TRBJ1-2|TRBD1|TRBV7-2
TGTGCCAGCAGCCCCGGGACAGGGTTTCTTGGCTACACCTTC
CASSPGTGFLGYTF
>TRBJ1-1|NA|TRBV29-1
TGCAGCGTTGAGGACCAGGGGAACACTGAAGCTTTCTTT
CSVEDQGNTEAFF
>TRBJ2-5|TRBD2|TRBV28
TGTGCCAGCAGTTTAGAGGGAGGGCCCTCCAGAGAGACCCAGTACTTC
CASSLEGGPSRETQYF